The TCR beta chain under discussion was sequenced for a study of cytomegalovirus exposure and HLA in healthy donors. Generated by immunoSEQ multiplex PCR, the TCRdb table keeps only in-frame clones and is missing some. Seen here are about 160,000 clones, 65% to 90% observed once, and the top ten hold about 2.2%. This clone was observed a handful of times. No antigen is known for it. Donors came from a validation cohort of approximately 110 subjects, distinct from the first 666-subject cohort. The study's findings and limits: Reported results showed that the classifier diagnosed cytomegalovirus status with high specificity and sensitivity. As confirmed in vitro, a few CMV-associated chains were specific for CMV antigens. About 180 TCR beta chains were listed as cytomegalovirus-associated.

The CDR3 contains 14 residues. Germline values: CDR1 SEHNR, CDR2 FQNEAQ (reference sequence). V shed 3 bases and J shed 2 bases, with 10 bases lying between them. The chain joins TRBV7-9 to TRBJ1-2; perhaps TRBD1 as D (5 bases). The sequenced sample was PBMCs. This receptor was taken from a young woman in good health and CMV-seronegative. The chain's CDR3 is CASSLRGINYGYTF. The CDR3 DNA reads as TGTGCCAGCAGCTTGCGGGGGATAAACTATGGCTACACCTTC.